The table lists the clone carrying this TCR beta chain with many counts. There were TCR beta CDR3 regions amplified from RNA transcripts. The HTBI primer set was used in a first-round RT-PCR of the TCR CDR3. Using its own MiXCR run on the multiplex PCR reads, TCRdb lists one record per CDR3 protein. This table holds 550,000 to 600,000 distinct CDR3 sequences, approximately 16% found once. The data stem from a study of T cells in Graves' hyperthyroidism and ophthalmopathy. The germline V and J ends were trimmed by 3 bases and 8 bases, with 19 bases remaining between them. This CDR3 is built from 16 residues. From germline, CDR1 is LGHDT and CDR2 YNNKEL (reference sequence).

This chain links TRBV3-1 with TRBJ1-4; TRBD1 is a possible D gene (5 bases). The source is a woman aged 18-29 years with Graves' hyperthyroidism. Sequencing was done on a sample of blood. CDR3 sequence reads: CASSHRANSRGEKLFF. CDR3 coding DNA: TGTGCCAGCAGCCATAGGGCCAATTCGAGGGGAGAAAAACTGTTTTTT. Together with reference TRBV3-1 and TRBJ1-4, the CDR3 gives the full variable domain: DTAVSQTPKYLVTQMGNDKSIKCEQNLGHDTMYWYKQDSKKFLKIMFSYNNKELIINETVPNRFSPKSPDKAHLNLHINSLELGDSAVYFCASSHRANSRGEKLFFGSGTQLSVL.